This TCR beta chain stems from a study of OX40 agonist ivuxolimab in advanced cancers. The overall study: Patients undergoing dose escalation presented with hepatocellular carcinoma, melanoma, renal cell or head and neck cancer.

The length of the CDR3 is 16 residues. Per the germline V gene, CDR1 is SGHRS and CDR2 is YFSETQ. Unmatched junction bases numbered 4, after V lost 0 bases and J lost 2 bases. Autoimmune disease history or systemic immunosuppression barred patients. Notes on the study in general: The study observed clonal expansion of CD4+ and CD8+ blood T cells by week 6 at 0.1 to 3.0 mg/kg.

Concerning this clone itself: Its matching antigen is unknown.

Sequencing used immunoSEQ multiplex PCR; TCRdb keeps in-frame clones, though not all of them. This table has 74,000 or so clones, 86% appearing once. The starting material was CD4+ or CD8+ T cells sorted from blood, obtained in a trial of the OX40 agonist ivuxolimab. The sequence was collected from an adult with an advanced solid tumor such as melanoma, head and neck, liver or kidney cancer. J is TRBJ2-3 and V is TRBV5-1; TRBD2 aligns across 9 bases. The CDR3 reads CASSLAASGATDTQYF. In nucleotides, the CDR3 is TGCGCCAGCAGCTTGGCAGCTAGCGGGGCCACAGATACGCAGTATTTT.